This T cell receptor beta chain appears in the sequencing data of a study of blood T cells in healthy people across ages. Points from the study as a whole: Unsorted PBMCs ruled out conclusive naive versus antigen-experienced comparison. Diversity of TCR beta per million T cells declined in a roughly linear way with age.

In the case of this clonotype: The antigen remains undetermined.

Total RNA was extracted at no less than 5 micrograms per sample. Sample-barcoded 5' priming and a J-beta primer mix drove a second PCR of roughly 7 to 11 cycles. TCRdb re-called the 5' RACE reads through MiXCR, storing one row per CDR3 protein. Of about 780,000 distinct CDR3 sequences listed, 62% are singletons. This receptor was identified in a man aged 25 to 40 in good health. Sequencing was performed on blood.

The CDR3 is CASSVARQGASGYTF. As DNA, the CDR3 is TGTGCCAGCAGCGTAGCGAGACAGGGGGCGTCTGGCTACACCTTC. V and J are TRBV9 and TRBJ1-2, with 10 bases matching TRBD1. The CDR3 consists of 15 residues. The V gene end was trimmed by 0 bases and the J gene end by 7 bases; junction bases not matched to a gene: 6. Germline V gene sequence: CDR1 SGDLS, CDR2 YYNGEE.